The entry that follows covers one T cell receptor beta chain sequence. Its specificity is unknown. An end of the junction differs from the germline gene, which may be a read error. PCR involved 60 Vbeta and 13 Jbeta primers. Assay used: immunoSEQ multiplex PCR; TCRdb lists only in-frame clones, some missing. The sample yields 150,000 to 200,000 clones, around 75% seen once. The sample originates from a study of cytomegalovirus exposure and HLA in healthy donors. Study findings and constraints: A few V segments could not be told apart, such as TRBV6-2 and TRBV6-3, and were left out. Among TCR beta chains, those listed as cytomegalovirus-associated numbered about 160.

The germline gives CDR1 LGHNA, CDR2 YSLEER. The CDR3 length is 15 residues. Specimen: PBMCs. This TCR came from a human donor in good health. The chain recombines TRBV4-3 with TRBJ1-2; no reliable D call. The CDR3 DNA is TGCGCCAGCAGCCAGGCCCGGGTTTTTAACTATGGCTACCCCTTC. Its protein is CASSQARVFNYGYPF.